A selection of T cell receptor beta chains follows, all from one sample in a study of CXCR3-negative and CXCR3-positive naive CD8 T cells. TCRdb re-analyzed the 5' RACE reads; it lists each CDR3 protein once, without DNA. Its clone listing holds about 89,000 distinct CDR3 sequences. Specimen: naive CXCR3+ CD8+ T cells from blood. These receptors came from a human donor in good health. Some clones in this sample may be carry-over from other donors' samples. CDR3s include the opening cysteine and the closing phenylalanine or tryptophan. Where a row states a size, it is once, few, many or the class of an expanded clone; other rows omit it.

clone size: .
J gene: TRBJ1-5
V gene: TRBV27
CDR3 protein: CASSLGTSNQPQHF

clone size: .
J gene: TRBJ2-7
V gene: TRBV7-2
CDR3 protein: CASSLANQSEQYF

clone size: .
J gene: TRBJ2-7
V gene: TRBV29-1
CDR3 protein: CSVEIRSREQYF

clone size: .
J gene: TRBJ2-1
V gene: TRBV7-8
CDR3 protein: CASSLVFRGLAYNEQFF

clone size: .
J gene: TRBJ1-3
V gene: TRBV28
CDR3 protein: CASSPPPSGNTIYF

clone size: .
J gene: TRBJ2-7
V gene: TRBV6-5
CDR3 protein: CASSYIAGGDDEQYF

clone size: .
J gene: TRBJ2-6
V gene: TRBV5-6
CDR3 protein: CASSSGLAGADYSGANVLTF

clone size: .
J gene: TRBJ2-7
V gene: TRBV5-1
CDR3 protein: CASSTSGTDYEQYF

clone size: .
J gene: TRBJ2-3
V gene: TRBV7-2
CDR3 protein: CASSLFEGSYNTDTQYF

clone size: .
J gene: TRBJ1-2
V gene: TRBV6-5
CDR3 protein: CASSYSPGQIANYGYTF

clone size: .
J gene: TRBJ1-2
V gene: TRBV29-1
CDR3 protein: CSVEDRVGYTF

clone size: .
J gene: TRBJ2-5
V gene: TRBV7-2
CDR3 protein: CASSLGGGVQETQYF

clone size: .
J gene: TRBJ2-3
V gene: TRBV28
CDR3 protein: CASSSRTGGTDTQYF

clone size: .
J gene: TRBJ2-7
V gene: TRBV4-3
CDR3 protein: CASSQDRRGGNYEQYF

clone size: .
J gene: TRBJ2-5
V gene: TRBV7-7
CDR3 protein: CASSSGETQYF

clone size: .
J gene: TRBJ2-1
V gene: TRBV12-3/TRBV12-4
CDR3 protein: CASSLIQPDNEQFF

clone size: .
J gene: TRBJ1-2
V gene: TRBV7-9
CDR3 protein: CASSLVPAGTDGYTF

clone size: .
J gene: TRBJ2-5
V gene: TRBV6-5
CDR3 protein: CASSRWGGREETQYF

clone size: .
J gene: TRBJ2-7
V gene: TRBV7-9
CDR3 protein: CASSLFLGVSTFTSYEQYF

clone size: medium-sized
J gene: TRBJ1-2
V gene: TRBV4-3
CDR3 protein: CASSQDRANYGYTF

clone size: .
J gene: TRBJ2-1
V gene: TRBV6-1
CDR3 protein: CASSAGQGPDELFF

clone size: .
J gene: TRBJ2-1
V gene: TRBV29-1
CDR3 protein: CSVEGATLQFF

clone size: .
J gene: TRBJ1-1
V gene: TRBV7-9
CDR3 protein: CASSPETGLLSAFF

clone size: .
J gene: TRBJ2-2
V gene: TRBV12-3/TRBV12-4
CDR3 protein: CASSLRGGPGELFF

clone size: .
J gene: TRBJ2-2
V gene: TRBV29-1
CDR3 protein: CSVEAGLAGGANTGELFF

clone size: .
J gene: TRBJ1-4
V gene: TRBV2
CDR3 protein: CASRTATNEKLFF

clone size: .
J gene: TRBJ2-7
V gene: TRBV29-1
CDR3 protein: CSVEDPSGQGSSYEQYF

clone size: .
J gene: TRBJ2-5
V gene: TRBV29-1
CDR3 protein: CSVDAANTKTQYF

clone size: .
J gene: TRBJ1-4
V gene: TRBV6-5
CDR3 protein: CASSYSRGPDEKLFF

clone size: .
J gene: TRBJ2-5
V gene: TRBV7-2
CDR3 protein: CASSPGLQETQYF

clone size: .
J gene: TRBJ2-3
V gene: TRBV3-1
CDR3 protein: CASSQVSKALTQDTQYF

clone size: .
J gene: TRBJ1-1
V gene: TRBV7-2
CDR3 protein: CASSYTGTGVRAFF

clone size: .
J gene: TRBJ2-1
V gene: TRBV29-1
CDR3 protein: CSVRTSGDNEQFF

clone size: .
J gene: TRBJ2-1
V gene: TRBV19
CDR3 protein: CASQTGFGNEQFF

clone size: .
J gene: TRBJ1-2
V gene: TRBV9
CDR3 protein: CASSPPYYGYTF

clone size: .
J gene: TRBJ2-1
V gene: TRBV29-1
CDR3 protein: CSSQGGVSYNEQFF

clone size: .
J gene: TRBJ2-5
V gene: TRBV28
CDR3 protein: CASIDLLGGRTQYF